These 5 T cell receptor beta chains were sequenced from one sample in a study of T cells in Graves' hyperthyroidism and ophthalmopathy. Amplification of TCR beta CDR3 regions used RNA as the template. In the first-round RT-PCR of the TCR CDR3, the HTBI primer set was used. TCRdb reanalysed the multiplex PCR reads using MiXCR and keeps one entry per CDR3 protein. Altogether 500,000 to 550,000 distinct CDR3 sequences are present, approximately 20% being singletons, with the ten largest covering approximately 48%. Sequencing used blood. These receptor sequences come from a man in his forties with Graves' ophthalmopathy.

This clonotype has a handful of counts. This sequence joins TRBV6-1 and TRBJ1-1, with 9 bases lining up with TRBD1. CDR3 length: 16 amino acids. The V gene end was trimmed by 5 bases and the J gene end by 6 bases; junction bases not matched to a gene: 13. Germline assignment: CDR1 MNHNS and CDR2 SASEGT. In DNA, the CDR3 is TGTGCCAGCAGTTCGACAGGGGGGCCACTGTCCTCTGAAGCTTTCTTT. Its translation is CASSSTGGPLSSEAFF.

The chain employs TRBV6-2 or TRBV6-3 and TRBJ2-4; no definite D call. The CDR3 runs 13 residues. Between the trimmed V and J ends, which lost 6 bases and 8 bases, there was a span of 14 bases. CDR1 and CDR2 from the germline V gene are MNHEY and SVGEGT. This chain's CDR3 is CASRVGVAHIQYF. The CDR3 nucleotides are TGTGCCAGCAGGGTGGGCGTCGCTCACATTCAGTACTTC.

This clonotype was seen ten or more times. This chain connects TRBV3-1 to TRBJ1-5; the D is unclear. Germline lookup yields CDR1 LGHDT and CDR2 YNNKEL (reference sequence). Trimming took 1 base from V and 2 from J, leaving 6 bases between them. The CDR3 contains 14 residues. The CDR3 loop reads CASSQGLGNQPQHF. In DNA form, the CDR3 reads TGTGCCAGCAGCCAAGGGTTGGGCAATCAGCCCCAGCATTTT.

This clonotype was counted ten times or more. V gene TRBV30 combines with J gene TRBJ2-2, with no clear D. This CDR3 has 11 residues. CDR1 and CDR2 from the germline V gene are GTSNPN and SVGIG (reference sequence). V was pared by 5 bases and J by 7 bases, with 8 bases between. Written as DNA, the CDR3 is TGTGCCTGGGGGGTCGGCGGGGAGCTGTTTTTT. Its translation is CAWGVGGELFF.

The chain carries TRBV9 and TRBJ2-5; 8 bases map to TRBD2. The germline gives CDR1 SGDLS, CDR2 YYNGEE. The junction had 5 bases not matched to a gene; V was cut back by 3 bases and J by 1 base. The CDR3 has 15 residues. The CDR3 sequence is CASSARGDPQETQYF. DNA for the CDR3: TGTGCCAGCAGCGCGCGGGGGGACCCCCAAGAGACCCAGTACTTC.